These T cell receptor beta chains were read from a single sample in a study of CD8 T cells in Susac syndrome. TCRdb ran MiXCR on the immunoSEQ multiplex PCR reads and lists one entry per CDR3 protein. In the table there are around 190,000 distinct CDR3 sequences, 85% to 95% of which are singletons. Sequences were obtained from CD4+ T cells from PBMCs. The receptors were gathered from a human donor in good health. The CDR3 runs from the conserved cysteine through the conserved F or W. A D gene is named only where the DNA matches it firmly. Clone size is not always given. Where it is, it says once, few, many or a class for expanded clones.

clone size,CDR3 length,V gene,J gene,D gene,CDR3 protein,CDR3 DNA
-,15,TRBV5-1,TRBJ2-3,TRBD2,CASSFTSGGADTQYF,TGCGCCAGCAGCTTCACTAGCGGGGGTGCAGATACGCAGTATTTT
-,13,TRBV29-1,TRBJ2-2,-,CSGRLGNTGELFF,TGCAGCGGACGCCTCGGGAACACCGGGGAGCTGTTTTTT
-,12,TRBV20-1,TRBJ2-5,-,CSARDFRGTQYF,TGCAGTGCTCGGGATTTCAGGGGGACCCAGTACTTC
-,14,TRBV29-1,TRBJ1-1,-,CSASRTAMNTEAFF,TGCAGCGCCTCGAGGACAGCCATGAACACTGAAGCTTTCTTT
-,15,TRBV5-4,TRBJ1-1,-,CASSLGAATNTEAFF,TGTGCCAGCAGCTTGGGGGCAGCAACGAACACTGAAGCTTTCTTT
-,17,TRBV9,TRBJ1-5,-,CASSASDGALSNQPQHF,TGTGCCAGCAGCGCTTCAGATGGGGCTCTCAGCAATCAGCCCCAGCATTTT
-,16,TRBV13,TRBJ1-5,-,CASSLGGRYGNQPQHF,TGTGCCAGCAGCTTAGGCGGACGGTATGGAAATCAGCCCCAGCATTTT
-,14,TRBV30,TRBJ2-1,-,CAWSFESSYNEQFF,TGTGCCTGGAGCTTCGAAAGCTCCTACAATGAGCAGTTCTTC
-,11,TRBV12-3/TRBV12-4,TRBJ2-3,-,CASSYWGTQYF,TGTGCCAGCAGTTATTGGGGTACGCAGTATTTT
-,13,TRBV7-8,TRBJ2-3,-,CASSPDSPYTQYF,TGTGCCAGCAGCCCCGACAGTCCCTATACGCAGTATTTT
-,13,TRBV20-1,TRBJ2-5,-,CSATSPGSETQYF,TGCAGTGCTACCTCCCCCGGAAGTGAGACCCAGTACTTC
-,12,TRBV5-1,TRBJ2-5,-,CASSYDGETQYF,TGCGCCAGCAGTTATGACGGGGAGACCCAGTACTTC
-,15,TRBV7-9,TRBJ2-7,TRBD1,CASSLRTGANHEQYF,TGTGCCAGCAGCCTAAGGACAGGGGCAAATCACGAGCAGTACTTC
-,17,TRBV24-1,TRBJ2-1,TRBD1,CATSDRKGQGAYNEQFF,TGTGCCACCAGTGATCGCAAGGGACAGGGGGCCTACAATGAGCAGTTCTTC
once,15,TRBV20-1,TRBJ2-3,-,CSARERTLAGVTQYF,TGCAGTGCTAGAGAGAGGACACTGGCCGGTGTTACGCAGTATTTT
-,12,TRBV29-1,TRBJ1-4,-,CSVSLGDEKLFF,TGCAGCGTTTCTTTAGGCGATGAAAAACTGTTTTTT
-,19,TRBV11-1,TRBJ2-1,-,CASSLAARVFLSSYNEQFF,TGTGCCAGCAGCTTAGCCGCCCGTGTGTTTTTGAGCTCCTACAATGAGCAGTTCTTC
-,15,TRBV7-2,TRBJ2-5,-,CASSLRGSEQETQYF,TGTGCCAGCAGCTTGAGGGGGAGCGAGCAAGAGACCCAGTACTTC
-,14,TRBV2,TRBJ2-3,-,CASREDDSTDTQYF,TGTGCCAGCAGGGAAGACGACAGCACAGATACGCAGTATTTT
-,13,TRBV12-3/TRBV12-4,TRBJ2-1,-,CASSLGTWDEQFF,TGTGCCAGCAGTTTGGGGACCTGGGATGAGCAGTTCTTC
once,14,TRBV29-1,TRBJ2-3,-,CSVALLGGRDTQYF,TGCAGCGTTGCCCTACTTGGGGGAAGAGATACGCAGTATTTT
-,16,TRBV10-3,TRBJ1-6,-,CAISESLGTDNSPLHF,TGTGCCATCAGTGAGTCTTTAGGAACAGATAATTCACCCCTCCACTTT
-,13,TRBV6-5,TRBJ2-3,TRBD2,CASTAGGPDTQYF,TGTGCCAGCACAGCGGGAGGCCCAGATACGCAGTATTTT
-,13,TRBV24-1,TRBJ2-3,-,CATSDTLEDTQYF,TGTGCCACCAGTGATACCCTTGAAGATACGCAGTATTTT
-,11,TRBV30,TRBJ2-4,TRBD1,CAWSTGTGRYF,TGTGCCTGGAGTACAGGGACAGGGCGCTACTTC
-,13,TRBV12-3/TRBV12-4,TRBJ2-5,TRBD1,CASSLGQKETQYF,TGTGCCAGCAGCTTGGGACAGAAAGAGACCCAGTACTTC
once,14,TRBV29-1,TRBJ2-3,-,CSVARGAGTDTQYF,TGCAGCGTCGCTCGGGGCGCTGGAACAGATACGCAGTATTTT
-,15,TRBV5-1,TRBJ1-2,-,CASSLEPAAPYGYTF,TGCGCCAGCAGCTTGGAACCCGCCGCGCCATATGGCTACACCTTC
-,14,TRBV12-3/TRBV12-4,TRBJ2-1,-,CASSFGRASNEQFF,TGTGCCAGCAGTTTCGGACGGGCCAGCAATGAGCAGTTCTTC
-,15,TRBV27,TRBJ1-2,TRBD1,CASSYRQGVDYGYTF,TGTGCCAGCAGTTACCGACAGGGGGTAGACTATGGCTACACCTTC
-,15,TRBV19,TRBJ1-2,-,CASSRTGTGTDGYTF,TGTGCCAGTAGCCGAACCGGGACCGGCACCGATGGCTACACCTTC
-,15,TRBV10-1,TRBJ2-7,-,CASSGGRLSLDEQYF,TGCGCCAGCAGTGGGGGGAGACTATCCCTGGACGAGCAGTACTTC
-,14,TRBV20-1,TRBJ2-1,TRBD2,CSAEDGSGRNEQFF,TGCAGTGCAGAAGACGGTAGCGGGAGAAATGAGCAGTTCTTC
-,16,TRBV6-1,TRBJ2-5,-,CASSEATGPLGRPQYF,TGTGCCAGCAGTGAAGCGACAGGCCCTTTGGGGAGACCCCAGTACTTC
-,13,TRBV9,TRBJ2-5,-,CASSVTGQETQYF,TGTGCCAGCAGCGTAACAGGGCAAGAGACCCAGTACTTC
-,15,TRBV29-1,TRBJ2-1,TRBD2,CSVVLARSSYNEQFF,TGCAGCGTTGTACTAGCGCGTAGCTCCTACAATGAGCAGTTCTTC
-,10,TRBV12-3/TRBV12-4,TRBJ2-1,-,CASSLHEQFF,TGTGCCAGCAGTTTACATGAGCAGTTCTTC
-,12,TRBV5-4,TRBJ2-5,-,CASSLGSETQYF,TGTGCCAGCAGCTTGGGATCGGAGACCCAGTACTTC
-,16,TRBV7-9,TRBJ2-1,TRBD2,CASSSGLAGVYNEQFF,TGTGCCAGCAGCTCGGGACTAGCGGGAGTCTACAATGAGCAGTTCTTC
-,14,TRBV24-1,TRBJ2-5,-,CATSWGGGGETQYF,TGTGCCACCAGTTGGGGCGGAGGGGGAGAGACCCAGTACTTC
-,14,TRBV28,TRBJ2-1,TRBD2,CASSPRTSGKEQFF,TGTGCCAGCAGTCCCAGGACTAGCGGGAAGGAGCAGTTCTTC
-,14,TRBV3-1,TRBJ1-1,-,CASSPRRGVSEAFF,TGTGCCAGCAGCCCTCGCCGGGGGGTTTCTGAAGCTTTCTTT
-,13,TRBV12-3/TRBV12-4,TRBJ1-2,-,CASSLRSEGGYTF,TGTGCCAGCAGCTTGAGGAGTGAGGGTGGCTACACCTTC